These T cell receptor beta chains were read from a single sample in a study of cytomegalovirus exposure and HLA in healthy donors. The method was immunoSEQ multiplex PCR; TCRdb's version includes in-frame clones alone and lacks a portion of them. Of roughly 100,000 clones in the sample, 70% to 85% were seen once. Sequenced input: PBMCs. The source is a woman aged 18-29 years in good health and CMV-seropositive. Both conserved end residues are trimmed from each CDR3.

J | V | CDR3
TRBJ1-1 | TRBV28 | ASSPVRLNTEAF
TRBJ2-4 | TRBV5-6 | ASSLWDRAIQY
TRBJ1-5 | TRBV5-1 | ASSLGTGMYQPQH
TRBJ2-7 | TRBV2 | ASRDRTYEQY
TRBJ1-4 | TRBV12-1 | ASSATGAANEKLF
TRBJ1-4 | TRBV6-5 | ASSYNYGASNEKLF
TRBJ2-1 | TRBV27 | ASSFGTKGTNEQF
TRBJ2-7 | TRBV11-2 | ASSSGTGNYEQY
TRBJ1-2 | TRBV27 | ASSSGGGYT
TRBJ2-2 | TRBV18 | ASSPPLGGGAKDTGELF
TRBJ2-2 | TRBV6-1 | ASSPSGDTGELF
TRBJ2-4 | TRBV6-6 | ASSYQGETKNIQY
TRBJ2-3 | TRBV7-8 | ASSLSAGGLGDTQY
TRBJ1-5 | TRBV7-9 | ASSLGQGANQPQH
TRBJ2-1 | TRBV6-6 | ASSPALASYNEQF
TRBJ2-6 | TRBV10-3 | AISEQGASGANVLT
TRBJ1-5 | TRBV30 | AWSTDLNQPQH
TRBJ1-1 | TRBV10-3 | AIGQAANSNTEAF
TRBJ2-7 | TRBV2 | ASSGQGQGEQY
TRBJ2-7 | TRBV25-1 | ASSEWRGSGSYEQY
TRBJ2-5 | TRBV11-2 | ASSSLRGGGTQY
TRBJ1-5 | TRBV27 | ASSLSWHQPQH
TRBJ2-1 | TRBV2 | AGSEVSYNEQF
TRBJ2-7 | TRBV11-2 | ASRSSGDYEQY
TRBJ1-3 | TRBV19 | ASQPGGRVGSGNTIY
TRBJ2-7 | TRBV10-3 | ATEGASGNYEQY
TRBJ2-1 | TRBV4-1 | ASSQVQGALNEQF
TRBJ2-3 | TRBV5-1 | ASSGLAGGTSTDTQY
TRBJ1-1 | TRBV28 | ASSNRRPATTEAF
TRBJ2-5 | TRBV11-3 | ASSWGVPQETQY
TRBJ2-2 | TRBV27 | ASTGQGANTGELF
TRBJ2-5 | TRBV7-9 | ASSRTREVETQY
TRBJ1-5 | TRBV9 | ASSPGVSNQPQH
TRBJ2-5 | TRBV25-1 | ASSRDSQETQY
TRBJ1-1 | TRBV27 | ASSLRGLLNTEAF
TRBJ2-7 | TRBV28 | ASSSPYGRGNYEQY
TRBJ1-2 | TRBV5-1 | ASSQGSNYGYT
TRBJ1-1 | TRBV7-3 | ASSPQGAHPEAF
TRBJ2-2 | TRBV11-2 | ASSPRQASGRSGELF
TRBJ1-1 | TRBV20-1 | SANRNTEAF
TRBJ2-5 | TRBV11-3 | ASSLGQGTQETQY
TRBJ2-7 | TRBV27 | ASSFLAGGYEQY
TRBJ1-2 | TRBV7-8 | ASSLGVGASYGYT
TRBJ2-2 | TRBV5-1 | ASRVTGVNTGELF
TRBJ2-1 | TRBV27 | ASSLLAGHPNEQF
TRBJ2-1 | TRBV10-3 | AISEGDYSYNEQF
TRBJ1-1 | TRBV18 | ASSPSLTGGNEAF
TRBJ1-4 | TRBV30 | AWSVGQPNEKLF
TRBJ1-5 | TRBV7-9 | ASSLTGDQPQH
TRBJ1-5 | TRBV28 | ASSTLLNQPQH
TRBJ2-1 | TRBV9 | ASSLSGTPYNEQF